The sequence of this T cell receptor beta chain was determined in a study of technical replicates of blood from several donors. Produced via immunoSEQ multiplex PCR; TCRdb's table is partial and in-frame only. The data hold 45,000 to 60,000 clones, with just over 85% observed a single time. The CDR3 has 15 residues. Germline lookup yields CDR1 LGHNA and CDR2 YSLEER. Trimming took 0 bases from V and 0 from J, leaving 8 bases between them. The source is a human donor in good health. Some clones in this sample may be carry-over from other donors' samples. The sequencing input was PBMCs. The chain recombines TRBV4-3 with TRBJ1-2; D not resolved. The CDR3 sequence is CASSQERDSNYGYTF. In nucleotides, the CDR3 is TGCGCCAGCAGCCAAGAGAGGGATTCTAACTATGGCTACACCTTC.